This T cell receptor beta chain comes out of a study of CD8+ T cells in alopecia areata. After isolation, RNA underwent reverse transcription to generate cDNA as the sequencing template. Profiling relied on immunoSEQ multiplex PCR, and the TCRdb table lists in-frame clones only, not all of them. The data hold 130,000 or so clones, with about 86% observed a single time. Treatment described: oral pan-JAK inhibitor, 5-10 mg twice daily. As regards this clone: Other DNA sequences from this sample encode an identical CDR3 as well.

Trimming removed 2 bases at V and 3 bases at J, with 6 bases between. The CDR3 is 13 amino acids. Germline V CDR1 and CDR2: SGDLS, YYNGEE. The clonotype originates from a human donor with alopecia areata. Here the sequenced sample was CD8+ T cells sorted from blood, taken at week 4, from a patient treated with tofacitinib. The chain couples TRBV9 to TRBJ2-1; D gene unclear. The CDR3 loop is CASSVGDYNEQFF. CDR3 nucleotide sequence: TGTGCCAGCAGCGTGGGCGACTACAATGAGCAGTTCTTC.